Listed here are 5 T cell receptor beta chains from one sample, sequenced in a study of identical twins. Each CDR3 protein is one row after TCRdb ran MiXCR on the 5' RACE reads. The table records some 710,000 distinct CDR3 sequences, approximately 6% of them present only once. Sequenced material: naive T cells sorted from blood. These receptors all stem from a man between 18 and 35 years old in good health.

This chain connects TRBV28 to TRBJ2-7, with unresolved D. V shed 3 bases and J shed 4 bases, with 10 bases lying between them. CDR1 and CDR2 from the germline V gene are MDHEN and SYDVKM. CDR3 length: 13 residues. CDR3 loop: CASSLLQEYEQYF. The CDR3 nucleotides are TGTGCCAGCAGTTTGCTCCAGGAATACGAGCAGTACTTC.

V gene TRBV4-3 combines with J gene TRBJ2-7, with D possibly called TRBD1 or TRBD2 (5 bases each). The CDR3 contains 15 residues. Looked up from germline, CDR1 is LGHNA and CDR2 is YSLEER. V lost 0 bases to trimming and J lost 3 bases, with 12 bases between them. CDR3 nucleotide sequence: TGCGCCAGCAGCCAAGACGGGACCTCATTCTACGAGCAGTACTTC. The encoded protein is CASSQDGTSFYEQYF.

This clonotype was detected ten times or more. This rearrangement joins TRBV9 to TRBJ2-5; no firm D call. V was trimmed by 4 bases and J by 3 bases, leaving 7 bases between them. Germline V CDR1 and CDR2: SGDLS, YYNGEE. The CDR3 length is 12 residues. The CDR3 nucleotides read TGTGCCAGCAGCACTGGGGAAGAGACCCAGTACTTC. This sequence encodes CASSTGEETQYF. The full variable domain, with the rest looked up from reference TRBV9 and TRBJ2-5, is DSGVTQTPKHLITATGQRVTLRCSPRSGDLSVYWYQQSLDQGLQFLIQYYNGEERAKGNILERFSAQQFPDLHSELNLSSLELGDSALYFCASSTGEETQYFGPGTRLLVL.

This clonotype has a count of ten or more. The rearrangement joins TRBV24-1 to TRBJ2-3, with 8 bases matching TRBD2. Unmatched junction bases numbered 2, after V lost 4 bases and J lost 0 bases. CDR3 size: 15 residues. Germline-derived CDR1 and CDR2 are KGHDR and SFDVKD. CDR3 sequence reads: CATSDQRESTDTQYF. The CDR3 coding sequence is TGTGCCACCAGTGACCAGCGGGAGAGCACAGATACGCAGTATTTT.

This clonotype appeared a few times. The genes are TRBV7-8 and TRBJ2-3; D unresolved. The germline V gene encodes CDR1 SGHVS and CDR2 FQNEAQ. The CDR3 loop spans 14 amino acids. V lost 4 bases, J lost 6 bases, and 14 bases lay in between. The CDR3 DNA reads as TGTGCCAGCAGCTCCCGGCTGGCTTTGGATACGCAGTATTTT. Protein sequence: CASSSRLALDTQYF.